This TCR beta chain is from a study of blood T cells in healthy people across ages. The authors ran a second PCR of about 6 to 11 cycles using a sample-barcoded 5' primer and a J-beta primer mix. TCRdb redid the calling of the 5' RACE reads with MiXCR, one entry per CDR3 protein. This table has around 780,000 distinct CDR3 sequences, 20% to 30% appearing once. Findings and caveats of the study: The study found more naive CD4+ cells and higher diversity in long-lived than aged donors.

Germline V CDR1 and CDR2: MNHNY, SVGAGI (reference sequence). The CDR3 extends over 12 amino acids. On this clonotype itself: No antigen is known for it.

The same specimen was also included in a second study, on T cells of mothers and their children.

Sequencing was performed on blood. The chain has TRBV6-6 and TRBJ2-2, with D maybe TRBD2 (5 bases). The TCR comes from a boy aged 5-17 years in good health. The CDR3 DNA reads as TGTGGAGGAGGAAATAACACCGGGGAGCTGTTTTTT. This codes for CGGGNNTGELFF.